This T cell receptor (beta chain) came from a study of blood T cells in healthy people across ages. The use of a sample-barcoded 5' primer and a J-beta primer mix characterized a second PCR of about 7 to 12 cycles. Each of the cDNA molecules was tagged by a template-switch adaptor with 12 random nucleotides. One entry per CDR3 protein results from TCRdb running MiXCR on the 5' RACE reads. The sample lists approximately 850,000 distinct CDR3 sequences, more than 45% occurring once. This clonotype has a handful of counts. Germline V gene sequence: CDR1 MNHEY, CDR2 SMNVEV (reference sequence). V lost 2 bases to trimming and J lost 8 bases, with 12 bases between them. The CDR3 consists of 14 residues.

The sequencing sample was made of blood. V and J are TRBV27 and TRBJ1-4, with a tentative D call TRBD1 (5 bases). The TCR originated in a man aged 25 to 40 in good health. The CDR3 here is CASSLQGPREKLFF. The CDR3 DNA is TGTGCCAGCAGTTTACAGGGCCCGAGGGAAAAACTGTTTTTT.